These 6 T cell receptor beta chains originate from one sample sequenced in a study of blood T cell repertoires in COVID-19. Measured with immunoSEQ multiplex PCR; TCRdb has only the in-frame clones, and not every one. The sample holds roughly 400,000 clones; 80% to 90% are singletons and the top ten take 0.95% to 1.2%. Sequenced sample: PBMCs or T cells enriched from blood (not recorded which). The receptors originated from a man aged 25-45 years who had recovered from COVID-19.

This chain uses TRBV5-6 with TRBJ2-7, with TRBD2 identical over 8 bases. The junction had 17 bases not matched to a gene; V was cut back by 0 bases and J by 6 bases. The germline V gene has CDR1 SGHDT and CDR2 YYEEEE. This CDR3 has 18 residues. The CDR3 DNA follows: TGTGCCAGCAGCTTGGTTGCTTTGTGGGGGTCCGGGAGGGGCGAGCAGTACTTC. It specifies CASSLVALWGSGRGEQYF. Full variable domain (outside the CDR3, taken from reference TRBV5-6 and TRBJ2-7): DAGVTQSPTHLIKTRGQQVTLRCSPKSGHDTVSWYQQALGQGPQFIFQYYEEEERQRGNFPDRFSGHQFPNYSSELNVNALLLGDSALYLCASSLVALWGSGRGEQYFGPGTRLTVT.

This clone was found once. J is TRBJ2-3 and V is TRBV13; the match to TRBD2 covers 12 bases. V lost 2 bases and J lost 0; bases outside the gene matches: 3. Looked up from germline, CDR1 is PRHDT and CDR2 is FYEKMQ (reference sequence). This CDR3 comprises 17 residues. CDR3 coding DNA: TGTGCCAGCAGCTTAAGACTAGCGGGAGATAGCACAGATACGCAGTATTTT. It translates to CASSLRLAGDSTDTQYF.

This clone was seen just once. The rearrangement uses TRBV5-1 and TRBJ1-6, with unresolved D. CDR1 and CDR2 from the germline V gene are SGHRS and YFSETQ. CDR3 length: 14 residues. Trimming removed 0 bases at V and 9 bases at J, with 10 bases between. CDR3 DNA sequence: TGCGCCAGCAGCTTGGCCTTCATCGGTTCACCCCTCCACTTT. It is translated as CASSLAFIGSPLHF. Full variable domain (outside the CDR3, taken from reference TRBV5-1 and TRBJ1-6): KAGVTQTPRYLIKTRGQQVTLSCSPISGHRSVSWYQQTPGQGLQFLFEYFSETQRNKGNFPGRFSGRQFSNSRSEMNVSTLELGDSALYLCASSLAFIGSPLHFGNGTRLTVT.

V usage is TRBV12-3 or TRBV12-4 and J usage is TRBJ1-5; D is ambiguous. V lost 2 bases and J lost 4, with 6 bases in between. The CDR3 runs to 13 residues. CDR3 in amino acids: CASSLLENQPQHF. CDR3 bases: TGTGCCAGCAGTTTACTGGAGAATCAGCCCCAGCATTTT.

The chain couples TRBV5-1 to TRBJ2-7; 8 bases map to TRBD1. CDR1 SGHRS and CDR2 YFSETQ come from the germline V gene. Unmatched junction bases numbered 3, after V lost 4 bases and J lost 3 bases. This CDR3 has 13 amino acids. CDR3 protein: CASSRDRYYEQYF. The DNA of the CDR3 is TGCGCCAGCAGCCGGGACAGGTACTACGAGCAGTACTTC.

The DNA of the CDR3 is TGTGCCAGCTCACCACCGTTGCGACAGGGAGTCGCCAATCAGCCCCAGCATTTT. Residues: CASSPPLRQGVANQPQHF. V gene TRBV18 combines with J gene TRBJ1-5; 7 bases line up with TRBD1. Per the germline V gene, CDR1 is KGHSH and CDR2 is LQKENI. CDR3 length: 18 residues. Trimming cost V 0 bases and J 3 bases; bases outside gene matches: 11.